This T cell receptor beta chain is from a study of blood T cell repertoires in COVID-19 (dated by TCRdb to the early 2020s). For the wider study: Samples from collaborators originated in the United States, Italy and Spain and spanned both the acute and convalescent phases of COVID-19. The prospective study material was composed of cDNA or gDNA derived from T cells, B-cell-depleted T cells, or PBMCs. Subjects who had been exposed to COVID-19, were actively infected with it, or had recovered from it provided the deeply sampled blood TCRbeta repertoires that made up the dataset. A freely available public database, intended as a resource for researchers studying the immune response to SARS-CoV-2, is where the repertoires were released. Samples came from the ongoing ImmuneRACE study (first 160 participants) plus 1,254 subjects from 6 global collaborators. Nearly every sample came with metadata listing a de-identified subject ID, COVID-19 status, age in years and sex. Where available, HLA class I and class II types were taken from metadata supplied by the sample provider and were not determined by assay-based typing. Here is what the overall study found, with its caveats: The amount of clinical and demographic metadata varied by source and participant and was provided uncurated.

Each collaborating institution followed its own protocols to collect whole blood in K2EDTA tubes. For TCRbeta analysis, collaborator samples were shipped as frozen whole blood, as isolated PBMCs, or as DNA extracted from either sample type. Looking up the germline V gene yields CDR1 SGHAT and CDR2 FQNNGV. From its cysteine to its phenylalanine, the CDR3 spans 18 amino acids. Only the CDR3 portion is preserved as DNA: 54 bases, with reading frame beginning at the first base. Trimming accounts for 2 bases at V and 4 bases at J, while the number of junction bases matched to no gene is 14. TCRbeta CDR3 regions were amplified from genomic DNA by means of the immunoSEQ Assay, a bias-controlled multiplex PCR. The published analysis was carried out like this. Nucleated cell counts per sample were estimated from amplification of reference gene primers within the assay. Sequence reads were collapsed and filtered to measure the absolute abundance of every unique TCRbeta CDR3 rearrangement. For each sample, productive Simpson clonality was calculated as the square root of Simpson's diversity index across productive rearrangements. TCRdb limited this immuneACCESS table to in-frame rearrangements with V and J called. A share of clones is missing; checked studies link under half to unresolved V genes, and the rest is unexplained. Clonal size and the V and J genes are those of that table, whereas D and trimming came from the DNA. For this sample there are more than 100,000 clones; around 64% appear just once. The ten largest clones take up more than 0.75% of the sample.

This clone was observed a single time. The specificity of this receptor is unknown. There are no base qualities to consult, and no much larger clone falls within one base. The clonotype originates from a human donor with acute or convalescent COVID-19. The donor label of this sample is uncertain. The chain is assembled from TRBV11-2 and TRBJ2-3; 8 bases in the middle match TRBD1. What was sequenced was peripheral blood. The nucleotide sequence is given as TGTGCCAGCAGCTTATTCCCCGGGACAGGCGCCGGGGCAGATACGCAGTATTTT. Translated, it reads CASSLFPGTGAGADTQYF. Reference TRBV11-2 and TRBJ2-3 proteins supply the regions before and after the CDR3; the full variable domain is: EAGVAQSPRYKIIEKRQSVAFWCNPISGHATLYWYQQILGQGPKLLIQFQNNGVVDDSQLPKDRFSAERLKGVDSTLKIQPAKLEDSAVYLCASSLFPGTGAGADTQYFGPGTRLTVL.